This T cell receptor beta chain was captured by sequencing in a study of T-cell reconstitution after alpha-beta-depleted transplantation in children. A few counts support this clonotype. The TCRbeta library was prepared with unique molecular identifiers. Via MiXCR, TCRdb re-called the PCR reads, giving one row per CDR3 protein. The sample contains around 250,000 distinct CDR3 sequences, about a tenth of which appear only once. CDR3 size: 16 residues. Germline V lookup: CDR1 SGDLS, CDR2 YYNGEE. Trimming pared 4 bases from V and 8 bases from J, leaving 21 bases between. The chain uses TRBV9 and TRBJ1-4; weak D call: TRBD1 (5 bases). The clonotype comes from a human donor who donated a stem cell graft to a child with SCID. The source material was PBMCs from the stem cell graft donor, sampled from the stem cell graft. As DNA, the CDR3 is TGTGCCAGCAGCTCCCCCGATCGGTCCCGGGGGGAAAAACTGTTTTTT. It is translated as CASSSPDRSRGEKLFF.